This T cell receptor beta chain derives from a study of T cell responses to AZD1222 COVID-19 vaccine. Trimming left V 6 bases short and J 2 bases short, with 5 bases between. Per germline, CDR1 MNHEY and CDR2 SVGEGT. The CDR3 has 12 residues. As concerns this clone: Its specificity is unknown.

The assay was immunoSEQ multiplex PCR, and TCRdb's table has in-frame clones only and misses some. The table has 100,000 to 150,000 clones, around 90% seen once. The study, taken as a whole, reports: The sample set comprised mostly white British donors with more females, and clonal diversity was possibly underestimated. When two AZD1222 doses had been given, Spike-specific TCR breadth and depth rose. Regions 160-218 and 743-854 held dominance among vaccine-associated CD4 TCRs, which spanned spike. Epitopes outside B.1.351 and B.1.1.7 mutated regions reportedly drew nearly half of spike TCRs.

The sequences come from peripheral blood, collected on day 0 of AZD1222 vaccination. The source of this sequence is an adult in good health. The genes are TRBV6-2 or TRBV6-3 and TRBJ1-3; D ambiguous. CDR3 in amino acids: CASSRTGNTIYF. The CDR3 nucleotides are TGTGCCAGCAGCCGCACTGGAAACACCATATATTTT.